This T cell receptor beta chain appears in the sequencing data of a study of shared clonotypes between healthy human individuals. The study, taken as a whole, reports: Non-shared clonotypes were found to have lower generation probabilities than the clonotypes that were shared by all four of the sorted-subset donors. On the whole, naive subsets had larger estimated richness than memory subsets had. The sampled material consisted only of blood, and tissue repertoires are likely to differ.

Assay runs were performed at deep level. Assay used: immunoSEQ multiplex PCR; TCRdb lists only in-frame clones, some missing. This sample has nearly 1 million clones, with approximately 80% found just once. Details on this clone: Its antigen is unknown.

The CDR3 spans 15 residues. Per the germline V gene, CDR1 is SGDLS and CDR2 is YYNGEE. The V end lost 0 bases, the J end lost 13 bases, and 19 bases lay between the germline ends. Input material: memory CD4+ T cells sorted from blood. Described subset: CD45RA-negative fraction. This receptor was identified in a man younger than 35 in good health. This chain links TRBV9 with TRBJ1-4; the D gene is possibly TRBD1 (6 bases). The DNA for the CDR3 is TGTGCCAGCAGCGTAGAGGGCACAGGGCCCGATCGACTGTTTTTT. Translating gives CASSVEGTGPDRLFF.